This passage covers 24 T cell receptor beta chains from one sample sequenced in a study of technical replicates of blood from a few donors. Produced via immunoSEQ multiplex PCR; TCRdb's table is partial and in-frame only. The repertoire holds about 67,000 clones, with nearly 98% as singletons. Sample: T cells isolated from PBMCs. The receptors here all came from a human donor in good health.

The V call is TRBV7-2, the J call TRBJ2-5, with a possible D match to TRBD2 (7 bases). This CDR3 is built from 17 residues. CDR1 and CDR2 (germline): SGHTA, FQGNSA. Trimming stripped 5 bases from V and 4 bases from J, with 23 bases between. For the CDR3, the DNA is TGTGCCAGCAGCGCCTCTAGCGTACGGGGGGCTCGAGAGACCCAGTACTTC. It translates to CASSASSVRGARETQYF.

The V gene is TRBV11-1, the J gene TRBJ1-4, with D perhaps TRBD1 (6 bases). V shed 5 bases and J shed 15 bases, with 25 bases lying between them. The germline gives CDR1 SGHAT, CDR2 FQDESV (reference sequence). CDR3 length: 15 amino acids. CDR3 coding DNA: TGTGCCAGCAGCCCCTCGGGGGGGGGCAACATCAAAGTGTTTTTT. This codes for CASSPSGGGNIKVFF. The entire variable domain, with the rest obtained from reference TRBV11-1 and TRBJ1-4, is as follows: EAEVAQSPRYKITEKSQAVAFWCDPISGHATLYWYRQILGQGPELLVQFQDESVVDDSQLPKDRFSAERLKGVDSTLKIQPAELGDSAMYLCASSPSGGGNIKVFFGSGTQLSVL.

This chain connects TRBV29-1 to TRBJ2-1, with 9 bases fitting TRBD2. The germline V gene encodes CDR1 SQVTM and CDR2 ANQGSEA. The V and J ends lost 3 bases and 1 base, in that order; junction bases with no gene match: 10. The CDR3 covers 17 residues. Here the CDR3 DNA reads TGCAGCGTTGAGGGACTAGCCACACAGGAGTCCTACAATGAGCAGTTCTTC. Translating gives CSVEGLATQESYNEQFF.

The V and J genes are TRBV14 and TRBJ1-1; tentative D call: TRBD1 (6 bases). CDR1 is SGHDN, CDR2 FVKESK, per germline. The CDR3 is made up of 16 amino acids. The germline V and J ends were trimmed by 3 bases and 0 bases, with 14 bases remaining between them. CDR3 DNA sequence: TGTGCCAGCAGCCAGGAACGACGGGACATGAACACTGAAGCTTTCTTT. This translates into CASSQERRDMNTEAFF.

V gene TRBV11-3 combines with J gene TRBJ2-5, with TRBD2 identical over 8 bases. Trimming took 2 bases from V and 1 from J; bases not matched to a gene: 3. CDR1 and CDR2 (germline): SGHNT, YENEEA. The CDR3 runs 15 residues. CDR3 amino acids: CASSLLAGSQETQYF. The CDR3 nucleotides are TGTGCCAGCAGCTTACTAGCGGGTTCCCAAGAGACCCAGTACTTC.

Written as DNA, the CDR3 is TGTGCCAGCAGCTTAGTCGCGGGGCTCGGGATGAACACTGAAGCTTTCTTT. Translation gives CASSLVAGLGMNTEAFF. V usage is TRBV7-6 and J usage is TRBJ1-1, with D possibly matching TRBD1 (5 bases). This CDR3 has 17 amino acids. The V end was cut by 1 base, the J end by 0 bases, with 15 bases between. Looked up from germline, CDR1 is SGHVS and CDR2 is FNYEAQ.

V is TRBV19 and J is TRBJ1-5; D is perhaps TRBD1 (5 bases). Trimming cost V 3 bases and J 7 bases, with 13 bases left between them. This CDR3 is 14 amino acids long. The germline CDR1 and CDR2 sequences are LNHDA and SQIVND (reference sequence). In nucleotides, the CDR3 is TGTGCCAGTAGTATGGTGGGGCTTTGGCAGCCCCAGCATTTT. Protein product: CASSMVGLWQPQHF.

The rearrangement joins TRBV7-9 to TRBJ1-1, with D unclear. CDR3 length: 13 amino acids. V was trimmed by 2 bases and J by 3 bases, leaving 7 bases between them. Germline V gives CDR1 SEHNR, CDR2 FQNEAQ (reference sequence). In nucleotides, the CDR3 is TGTGCCAGCAGCTTATCTGACTACACTGAAGCTTTCTTT. This sequence encodes CASSLSDYTEAFF.

V usage is TRBV6-1 and J usage is TRBJ2-7; D perhaps matches TRBD2 (5 bases). V lost 10 bases to trimming and J lost 2 bases, with 15 bases between them. The germline V gene encodes CDR1 MNHNS and CDR2 SASEGT. The CDR3 runs 13 residues. CDR3 bases: TGTGCCACGGAAGAGGAGGCGGCCTACGAGCAGTACTTC. This codes for CATEEEAAYEQYF.

The chain has TRBV18 and TRBJ2-2; TRBD1 is a possible D gene (6 bases). CDR1 KGHSH and CDR2 LQKENI come from the germline V gene. With 3 bases removed from V and 1 base from J, the gap between germline ends came to 12 bases. This CDR3 has 16 residues. CDR3 amino acids: CASSPNRAQNTGELFF. The CDR3 bases are TGTGCCAGCTCACCGAACAGGGCCCAGAACACCGGGGAGCTGTTTTTT.

The chain recombines TRBV6-5 with TRBJ2-7, with unresolved D. CDR3 length: 11 amino acids. V was pared by 5 bases and J by 6 bases, with 8 bases between. Germline V gene sequence: CDR1 MNHEY, CDR2 SVGAGI. The CDR3: CASSPGFEQYF. CDR3 DNA sequence: TGTGCCAGCAGTCCAGGCTTCGAGCAGTACTTC.

The sample holds one count of this clone. The V call is TRBV5-6, the J call TRBJ1-1, with D perhaps matching TRBD1 (5 bases). This CDR3 is built from 13 residues. The V gene lost 5 bases and the J gene lost 1 base, with 9 bases spanning the gap. Germline values: CDR1 SGHDT, CDR2 YYEEEE. CDR3 loop: CASRLDRNTEAFF. The CDR3 coding sequence is TGTGCCAGCAGATTAGACAGGAACACTGAAGCTTTCTTT.

This chain uses TRBV6-6 with TRBJ1-1; D perhaps matches TRBD1 (5 bases). CDR1 is MNHNY, CDR2 SVGAGI, per germline (reference sequence). V lost 0 bases, J lost 3 bases, and 8 bases lay in between. The CDR3 totals 14 residues. The CDR3 sequence is CASSYSTGDTEAFF. CDR3 sequence (DNA): TGTGCCAGCAGTTACTCTACAGGAGACACTGAAGCTTTCTTT.

The chain has TRBV5-4 and TRBJ2-7, with 10 bases lining up with TRBD2. The V and J ends lost 9 bases and 3 bases, in that order; junction bases with no gene match: 12. CDR1 SGHNT and CDR2 YYREEE come from the germline V gene (reference sequence). This CDR3 has 15 amino acids. CDR3 DNA sequence: TGTGCCACCACCGCGACTAGCGGGCAAGACTACGAGCAGTACTTC. It encodes CATTATSGQDYEQYF.

The gene calls are TRBV7-2 and TRBJ1-2; possibly TRBD1 for D (6 bases). The germline gives CDR1 SGHTA, CDR2 FQGNSA. V lost 5 bases, J lost 1 base, and 11 bases lay in between. The CDR3 length is 14 residues. The chain's CDR3 is CASSISGDNYGYTF. CDR3 bases: TGTGCCAGCAGCATCTCAGGGGATAACTATGGCTACACCTTC.

The chain links TRBV27 to TRBJ2-5, with 8 bases that match TRBD1. CDR1 and CDR2 from the germline V gene are MNHEY and SMNVEV (reference sequence). J lost 1 base, V lost 3 bases, and 1 base had no gene match. This CDR3 region has 14 residues. DNA of the CDR3: TGTGCCAGCAGTTTTACAGGGGGCCAAGAGACCCAGTACTTC. It encodes CASSFTGGQETQYF.

The chain has TRBV18 and TRBJ1-2; D is uncertain. This CDR3 has 12 residues. V gave up 5 bases and J gave up 2 bases, with 6 bases separating them. Germline CDR1 and CDR2: KGHSH and LQKENI. The DNA of the CDR3 is TGTGCCAGCTCAGGCCAGAACTATGGCTACACCTTC. Its protein is CASSGQNYGYTF.

The V gene is TRBV6-1, the J gene TRBJ2-3; TRBD2 might be the D (5 bases). This CDR3 comprises 16 residues. Germline values: CDR1 MNHNS, CDR2 SASEGT. The germline V and J ends were trimmed by 1 base and 3 bases, with 14 bases remaining between them. DNA for the CDR3: TGTGCCAGCAGTGAAGTAGAGGGAGTTGGGACAGATACGCAGTATTTT. Amino acid sequence: CASSEVEGVGTDTQYF.

The V gene is TRBV15, the J gene TRBJ2-7; weak D call: TRBD1 (6 bases). There are 14 residues in the CDR3. Trimming removed 5 bases from V and 3 bases from J, with 14 bases in between. Germline-derived CDR1 and CDR2 are LNHNV and YYDKDF (reference sequence). CDR3 in amino acids: CATSGNRVNYEQYF. In DNA form, the CDR3 reads TGTGCCACCAGCGGAAACAGGGTTAACTACGAGCAGTACTTC.

This clone was recorded once. V is TRBV29-1 and J is TRBJ1-4, with a weak D call TRBD1 (6 bases). There are 16 residues in the CDR3. V lost 5 bases, J lost 1 base, and 17 bases lay in between. Germline V CDR1 and CDR2: SQVTM, ANQGSEA. The CDR3, as DNA: TGCAGCGTTATACAGGGAAGGGACCGAACTAATGAAAAACTGTTTTTT. It yields the protein CSVIQGRDRTNEKLFF.

The chain carries TRBV27 and TRBJ2-2; perhaps TRBD2 as D (5 bases). V lost 4 bases and J 7 bases, leaving 10 bases between the germline ends. From germline, CDR1 is MNHEY and CDR2 SMNVEV (reference sequence). The CDR3 has 13 residues. The DNA for the CDR3 is TGTGCCAGCAGTTACGGGGAAGGCGGGGAGCTGTTTTTT. It codes for CASSYGEGGELFF.

As DNA, the CDR3 is TGTGCCTGGAGCCAGACTCTGCCACAGTACTTC. This gives the protein CAWSQTLPQYF. This chain links TRBV30 with TRBJ2-7; D is uncertain. CDR3 size: 11 residues. Germline loops: CDR1 GTSNPN, CDR2 SVGIG (reference sequence). Trimming stripped 3 bases from V and 10 bases from J, with 13 bases between.

This clone appeared once. The rearrangement uses TRBV7-2 and TRBJ2-3, with TRBD2 identical over 14 bases. Looked up from germline, CDR1 is SGHTA and CDR2 is FQGNSA. The CDR3 runs to 16 residues. Unmatched junction bases numbered 5, after V lost 1 base and J lost 8 bases. The CDR3 region is CASSLVGTSGSRTQYF. DNA for the CDR3: TGTGCCAGCAGCTTAGTGGGGACTAGCGGGAGTCGTACGCAGTATTTT. The whole variable domain, remainder taken from reference TRBV7-2 and TRBJ2-3, is GAGVSQSPSNKVTEKGKDVELRCDPISGHTALYWYRQSLGQGLEFLIYFQGNSAPDKSGLPSDRFSAERTGGSVSTLTIQRTQQEDSAVYLCASSLVGTSGSRTQYFGPGTRLTVL.

The rearrangement uses TRBV27 and TRBJ2-1, with TRBD2 matching 8 bases. J was trimmed by 1 base and V by 6 bases; bases with no gene match: 5. CDR1 is MNHEY and CDR2 is SMNVEV in the germline V gene (reference sequence). This CDR3 spans 15 amino acids. In DNA form, the CDR3 reads TGTGCCAGCAGCCCACTAGCGGCTTCCTACAATGAGCAGTTCTTC. This gives the protein CASSPLAASYNEQFF.